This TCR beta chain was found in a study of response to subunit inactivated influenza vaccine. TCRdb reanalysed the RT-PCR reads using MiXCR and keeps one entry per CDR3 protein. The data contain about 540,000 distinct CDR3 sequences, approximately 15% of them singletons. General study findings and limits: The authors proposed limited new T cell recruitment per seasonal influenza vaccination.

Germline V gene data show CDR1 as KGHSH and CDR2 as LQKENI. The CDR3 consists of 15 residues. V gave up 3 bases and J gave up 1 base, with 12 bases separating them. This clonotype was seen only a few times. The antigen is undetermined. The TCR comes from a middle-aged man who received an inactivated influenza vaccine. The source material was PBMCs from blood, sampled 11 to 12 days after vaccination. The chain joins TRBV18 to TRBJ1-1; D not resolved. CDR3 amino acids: CASSPIGDSNTEAFF. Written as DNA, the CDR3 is TGTGCCAGCTCACCGATCGGGGATTCGAACACTGAAGCTTTCTTT.